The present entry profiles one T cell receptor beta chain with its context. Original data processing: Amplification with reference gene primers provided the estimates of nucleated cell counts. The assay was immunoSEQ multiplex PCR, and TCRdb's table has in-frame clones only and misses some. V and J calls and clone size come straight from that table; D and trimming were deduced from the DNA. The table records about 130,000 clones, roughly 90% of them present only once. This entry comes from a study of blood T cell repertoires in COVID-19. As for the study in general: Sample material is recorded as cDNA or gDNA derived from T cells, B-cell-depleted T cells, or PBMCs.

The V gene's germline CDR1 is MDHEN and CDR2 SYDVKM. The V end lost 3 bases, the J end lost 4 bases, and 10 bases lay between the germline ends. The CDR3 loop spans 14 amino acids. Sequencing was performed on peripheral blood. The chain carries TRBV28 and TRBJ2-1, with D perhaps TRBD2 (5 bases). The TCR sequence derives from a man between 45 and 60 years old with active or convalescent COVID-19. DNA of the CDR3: TGTGCCAGCAGTTTTTTCACGGGGTACAATGAGCAGTTCTTC. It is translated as CASSFFTGYNEQFF.